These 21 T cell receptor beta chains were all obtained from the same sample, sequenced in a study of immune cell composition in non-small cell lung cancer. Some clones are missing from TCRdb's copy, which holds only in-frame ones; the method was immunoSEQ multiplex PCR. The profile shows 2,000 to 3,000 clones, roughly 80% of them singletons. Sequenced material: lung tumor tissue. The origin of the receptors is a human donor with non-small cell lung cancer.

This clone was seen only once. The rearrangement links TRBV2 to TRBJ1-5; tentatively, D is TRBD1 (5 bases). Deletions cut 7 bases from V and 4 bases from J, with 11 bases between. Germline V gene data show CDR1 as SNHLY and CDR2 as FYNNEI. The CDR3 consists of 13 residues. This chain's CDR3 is CASKTVGNQPQHF. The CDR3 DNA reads TGTGCCAGCAAGACAGTCGGTAATCAGCCCCAGCATTTT.

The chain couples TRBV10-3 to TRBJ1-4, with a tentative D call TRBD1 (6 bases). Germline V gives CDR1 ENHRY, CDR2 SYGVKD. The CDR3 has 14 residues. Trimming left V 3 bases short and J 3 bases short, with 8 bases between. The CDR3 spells CAISETGPNEKLFF. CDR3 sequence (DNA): TGTGCCATCAGTGAAACAGGGCCTAATGAAAAACTGTTTTTT.

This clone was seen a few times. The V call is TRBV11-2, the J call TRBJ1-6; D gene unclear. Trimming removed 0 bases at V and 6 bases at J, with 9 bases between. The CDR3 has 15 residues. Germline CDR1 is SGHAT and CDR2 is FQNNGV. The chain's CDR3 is CASSLDWAPNSPLHF. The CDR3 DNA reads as TGTGCCAGCAGCTTAGATTGGGCACCTAATTCACCCCTCCACTTT.

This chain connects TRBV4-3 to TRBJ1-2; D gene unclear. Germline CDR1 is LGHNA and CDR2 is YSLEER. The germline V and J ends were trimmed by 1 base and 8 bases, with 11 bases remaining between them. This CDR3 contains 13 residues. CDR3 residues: CASSQGYSGGYTF. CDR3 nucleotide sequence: TGCGCCAGCAGCCAAGGGTACAGCGGAGGCTACACCTTC.

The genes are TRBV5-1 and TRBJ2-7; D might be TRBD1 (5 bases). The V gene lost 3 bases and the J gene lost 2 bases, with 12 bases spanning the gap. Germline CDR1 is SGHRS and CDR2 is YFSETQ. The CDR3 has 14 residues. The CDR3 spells CASSSGPRPYEQYF. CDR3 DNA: TGCGCCAGCAGCTCAGGGCCTCGCCCCTACGAGCAGTACTTC.

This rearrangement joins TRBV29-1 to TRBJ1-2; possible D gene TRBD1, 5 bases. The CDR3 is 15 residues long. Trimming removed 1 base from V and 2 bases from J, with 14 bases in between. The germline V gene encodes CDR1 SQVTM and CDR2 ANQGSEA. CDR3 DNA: TGCAGCGTTGAAGGGGAAAGGGAGGGGAACTATGGCTACACCTTC. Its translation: CSVEGEREGNYGYTF.

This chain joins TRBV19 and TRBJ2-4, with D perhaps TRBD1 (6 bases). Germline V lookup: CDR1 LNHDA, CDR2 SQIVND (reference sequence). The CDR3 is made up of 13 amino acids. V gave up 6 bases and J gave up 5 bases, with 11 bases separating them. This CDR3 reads CASRQGPQNIQYF. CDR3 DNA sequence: TGTGCCAGTAGACAGGGCCCTCAAAACATTCAGTACTTC.

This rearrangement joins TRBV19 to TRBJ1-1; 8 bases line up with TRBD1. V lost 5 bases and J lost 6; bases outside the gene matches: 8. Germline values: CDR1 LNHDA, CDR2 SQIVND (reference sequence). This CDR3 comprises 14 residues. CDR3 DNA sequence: TGTGCCAGTAGTCCGCAATCAGGGGGCCCTGAAGCTTTCTTT. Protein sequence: CASSPQSGGPEAFF.

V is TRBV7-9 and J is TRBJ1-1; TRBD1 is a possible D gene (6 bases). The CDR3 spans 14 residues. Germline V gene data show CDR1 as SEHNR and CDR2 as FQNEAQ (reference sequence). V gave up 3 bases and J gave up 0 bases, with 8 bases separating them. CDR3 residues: CASSLGQLNTEAFF. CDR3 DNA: TGTGCCAGCAGCTTGGGACAACTGAACACTGAAGCTTTCTTT.

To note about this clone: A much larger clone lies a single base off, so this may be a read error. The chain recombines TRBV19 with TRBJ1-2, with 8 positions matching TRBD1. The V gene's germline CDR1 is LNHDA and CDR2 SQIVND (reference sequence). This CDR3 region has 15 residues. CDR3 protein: CASSSGTGYFYGYIF. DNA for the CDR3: TGTGCCAGTAGTTCAGGGACAGGATACTTCTATGGCTACATCTTC.

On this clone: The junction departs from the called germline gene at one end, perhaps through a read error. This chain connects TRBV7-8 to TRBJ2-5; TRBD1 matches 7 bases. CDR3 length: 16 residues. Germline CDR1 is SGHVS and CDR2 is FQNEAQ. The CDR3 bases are TGTGCCAGCAGCCTAGCCGGGACAGCGGCGAAGGAGACCCAGTACTTC. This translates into CASSLAGTAAKETQYF. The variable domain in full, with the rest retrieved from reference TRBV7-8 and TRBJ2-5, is GAGVSQSPRYKVAKRGQDVALRCDPISGHVSLFWYQQALGQGPEFLTYFQNEAQLDKSGLPSDRFFAERPEGSVSTLKIQRTQQEDSAVYLCASSLAGTAAKETQYFGPGTRLLVL.

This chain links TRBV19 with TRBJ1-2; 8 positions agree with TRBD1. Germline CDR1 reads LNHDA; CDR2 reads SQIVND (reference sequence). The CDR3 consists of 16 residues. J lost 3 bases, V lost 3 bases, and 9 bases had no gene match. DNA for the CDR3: TGTGCCAGTAGTATCGTGGACAGGGTTGGTCACTATGGCTACACCTTC. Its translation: CASSIVDRVGHYGYTF.

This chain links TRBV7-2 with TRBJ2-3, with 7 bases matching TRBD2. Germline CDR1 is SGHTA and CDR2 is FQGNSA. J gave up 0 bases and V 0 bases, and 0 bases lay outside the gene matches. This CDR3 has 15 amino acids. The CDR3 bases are TGTGCCAGCAGCTTAGCGGGGGGGAGCACAGATACGCAGTATTTT. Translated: CASSLAGGSTDTQYF.

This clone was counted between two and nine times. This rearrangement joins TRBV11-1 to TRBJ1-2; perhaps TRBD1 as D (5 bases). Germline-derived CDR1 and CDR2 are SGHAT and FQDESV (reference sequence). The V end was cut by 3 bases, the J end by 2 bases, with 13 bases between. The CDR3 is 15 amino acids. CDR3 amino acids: CASSFHQGNNYGYTF. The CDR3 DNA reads TGTGCCAGCAGCTTTCATCAGGGTAACAACTATGGCTACACCTTC.

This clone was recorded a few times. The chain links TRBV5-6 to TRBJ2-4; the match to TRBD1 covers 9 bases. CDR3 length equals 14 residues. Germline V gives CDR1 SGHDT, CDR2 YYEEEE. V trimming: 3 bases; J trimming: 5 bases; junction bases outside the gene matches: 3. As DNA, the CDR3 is TGTGCCAGCAGCTGGGACAGGGCCCAAAACATTCAGTACTTC. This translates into CASSWDRAQNIQYF.

This CDR3 reads CASSSRTSGGSYEQYF. The DNA for the CDR3 is TGTGCCAGCAGCTCCAGGACTAGCGGGGGCTCCTACGAGCAGTACTTC. The V call is TRBV7-2, the J call TRBJ2-7; TRBD2 aligns across 13 bases. V shed 4 bases and J 0 bases; nucleotides not matched to a gene: 3. Germline values: CDR1 SGHTA, CDR2 FQGNSA. The CDR3 totals 16 residues.

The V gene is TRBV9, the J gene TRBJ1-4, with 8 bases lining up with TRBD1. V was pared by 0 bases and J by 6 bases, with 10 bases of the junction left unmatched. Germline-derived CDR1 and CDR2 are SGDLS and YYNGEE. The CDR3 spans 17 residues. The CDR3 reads CASSVATLETGDEKLFF. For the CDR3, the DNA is TGTGCCAGCAGCGTAGCTACCCTTGAGACAGGGGATGAAAAACTGTTTTTT.

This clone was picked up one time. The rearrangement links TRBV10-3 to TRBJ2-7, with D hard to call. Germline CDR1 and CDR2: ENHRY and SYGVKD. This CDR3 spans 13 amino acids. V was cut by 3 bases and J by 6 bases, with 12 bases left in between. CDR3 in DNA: TGTGCCATCAGTGAAGCAACCCCCTTCGAGCAGTACTTC. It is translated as CAISEATPFEQYF.

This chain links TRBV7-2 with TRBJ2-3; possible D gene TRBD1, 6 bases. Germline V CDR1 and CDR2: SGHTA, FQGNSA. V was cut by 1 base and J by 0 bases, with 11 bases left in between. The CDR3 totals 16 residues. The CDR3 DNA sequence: TGTGCCAGCAGCTTAGGGGGGCACTCTAGCACAGATACGCAGTATTTT. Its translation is CASSLGGHSSTDTQYF.

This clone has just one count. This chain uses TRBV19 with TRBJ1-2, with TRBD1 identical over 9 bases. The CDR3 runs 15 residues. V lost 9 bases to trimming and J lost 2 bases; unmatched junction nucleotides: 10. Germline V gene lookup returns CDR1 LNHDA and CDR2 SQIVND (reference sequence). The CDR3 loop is CASLDRGTFNYGYTF. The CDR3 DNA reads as TGTGCCAGCCTGGACAGGGGCACCTTCAACTATGGCTACACCTTC. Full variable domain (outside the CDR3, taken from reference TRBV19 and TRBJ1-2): DGGITQSPKYLFRKEGQNVTLSCEQNLNHDAMYWYRQDPGQGLRLIYYSQIVNDFQKGDIAEGYSVSREKKESFPLTVTSAQKNPTAFYLCASLDRGTFNYGYTFGSGTRLTVV.

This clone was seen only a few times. The CDR3 DNA sequence: TGCGCCAGCAGTGACCCCCTGCACGGCTACGAGCAGTACTTC. Protein sequence: CASSDPLHGYEQYF. The V gene is TRBV10-2, the J gene TRBJ2-7; D remains ambiguous. The length of the CDR3 is 14 residues. CDR1 and CDR2 (germline): WSHSY, SAAADI. Trimming shortened V by 3 bases and J by 3 bases, and 12 bases separated the two germline ends.